This T cell receptor beta chain emerged from a study of T cell repertoires in cytomegalovirus infection. Germline lookup yields CDR1 KGHSH and CDR2 LQKENI. V lost 3 bases to trimming and J lost 4 bases, with 12 bases between them. CDR3 length: 14 residues. TCRdb itself ran the reads through MiXCR, one entry per CDR3 protein. The table includes around 900,000 distinct CDR3 sequences, more than 25% detected once. This clonotype was detected only a few times. Antigen specificity is unknown. The chain recombines TRBV18 with TRBJ1-2; D remains unclear. This TCR was recovered from a human donor in good health (CMV status not recorded). Some clones in this sample may be carry-over from other donors' samples. The starting material was cultured CD8+ T cells from PBMCs, obtained from culture after CMV antigen stimulation. The CDR3: CASSPAGKLYGYTF. CDR3 sequence (DNA): TGTGCCAGCTCACCGGCCGGGAAGCTCTATGGCTACACCTTC.